The 2 T cell receptor beta chains presented below share a single source sample, sequenced in a study of T cell repertoires in cytomegalovirus infection. TCRdb reprocessed the reads with MiXCR, giving one entry per CDR3 protein. Here the sample spans under 800,000 distinct CDR3 sequences, 20% to 25% being singletons. Sequenced input: CD8+ T cells from PBMCs. Receptors were obtained from a human donor in good health (CMV status not recorded). Some clones in this sample may be carry-over from other donors' samples.

This clonotype has a handful of counts. V is TRBV7-6 and J is TRBJ2-1; the match to TRBD2 covers 7 bases. From germline, CDR1 is SGHVS and CDR2 FNYEAQ. After removal of 1 base from V and 8 bases from J, the junction contained 8 bases not matched to a gene. CDR3 length: 15 amino acids. The CDR3 loop is CASSLEATRGDEQFF. CDR3 nucleotides: TGTGCCAGCAGCTTAGAGGCTACTCGGGGGGATGAGCAGTTCTTC. The entire variable domain, with the rest obtained from reference TRBV7-6 and TRBJ2-1, is as follows: GAGVSQSPRYKVTKRGQDVALRCDPISGHVSLYWYRQALGQGPEFLTYFNYEAQQDKSGLPNDRFSAERPEGSISTLTIQRTEQRDSAMYRCASSLEATRGDEQFFGPGTRLTVL.

This chain uses TRBV14 with TRBJ1-1; no firm D call. Germline assignment: CDR1 SGHDN and CDR2 FVKESK. The CDR3 is made up of 14 amino acids. With 4 bases removed from V and 2 bases from J, the gap between germline ends came to 11 bases. CDR3 DNA sequence: TGTGCCAGCAGCCCGTGGGTGGGAAACACTGAAGCTTTCTTT. Its protein is CASSPWVGNTEAFF.